This T cell receptor beta chain derives from a study of T-cell reconstitution after alpha-beta-depleted transplantation in children. Germline V gene data show CDR1 as DFQATT and CDR2 as SNEGSKA (reference sequence). The CDR3 length is 14 residues. This clonotype was detected ten times or more. This sample's TCRbeta library carried unique molecular identifier barcodes. MiXCR, run by TCRdb on the PCR reads, gives a single entry per CDR3 protein. The data contain roughly 200,000 distinct CDR3 sequences, 6.5% to 7.5% of them seen just once; the ten biggest clones take up 3%. This TCR was sampled from a human donor who donated a stem cell graft to a child with Wiskott-Aldrich syndrome. The rearrangement uses TRBV20-1 and TRBJ1-1, with 7 bases matching TRBD1. The source was PBMCs from the stem cell graft donor, collected from the stem cell graft. Here the CDR3 reads CRPKTGMVNTEAFF. The CDR3 DNA sequence: TGCAGACCAAAGACAGGGATGGTCAACACTGAAGCTTTCTTT.